Shown below are 11 T cell receptor beta chains from a single sample sequenced in a study of T cells in Graves' hyperthyroidism and ophthalmopathy. The TCR beta CDR3 regions underwent amplification using RNA transcripts as the source. TCR CDR3 underwent first-round RT-PCR with the HTBI primer set. TCRdb ran MiXCR on the multiplex PCR reads and lists one entry per CDR3 protein. The sample has some 570,000 distinct CDR3 sequences, 17% seen once. The material sequenced was blood. These receptors originate from a woman aged 18-29 years with Graves' ophthalmopathy.

This clonotype has just a few counts. The chain links TRBV7-9 to TRBJ2-7, with TRBD2 identical over 9 bases. This CDR3 is 15 amino acids long. J was trimmed by 5 bases and V by 1 base; bases with no gene match: 6. CDR1 is SEHNR and CDR2 is FQNEAQ in the germline V gene (reference sequence). The chain's CDR3 is CASSLGGGRADEQYF. As DNA, the CDR3 is TGTGCCAGCAGCTTAGGGGGCGGGAGGGCCGACGAGCAGTACTTC. Combining the CDR3 with reference TRBV7-9 and TRBJ2-7 gives the whole variable domain DTGVSQNPRHKITKRGQNVTFRCDPISEHNRLYWYRQTLGQGPEFLTYFQNEAQLEKSRLLSDRFSAERPKGSFSTLEIQRTEQGDSAMYLCASSLGGGRADEQYFGPGTRLTVT.

This clonotype was observed at least ten times. J is TRBJ2-2 and V is TRBV12-3 or TRBV12-4; TRBD1 matches 7 bases. The CDR3 is 17 residues long. Trimming took 0 bases from V and 0 from J; bases not matched to a gene: 4. The CDR3 protein is CASSLAGQNANTGELFF. DNA of the CDR3: TGTGCCAGCAGTTTAGCGGGACAGAACGCGAACACCGGGGAGCTGTTTTTT.

J is TRBJ2-3 and V is TRBV7-9; D may match TRBD1 or TRBD2 (5 bases each). The V gene's germline CDR1 is SEHNR and CDR2 FQNEAQ (reference sequence). This CDR3 comprises 15 residues. The V and J ends lost 5 bases and 2 bases respectively, with 14 bases between them. CDR3 bases: TGTGCCAGCAGCCAGGGCTGGGGAGACACAGATACGCAGTATTTT. It translates to CASSQGWGDTDTQYF.

This clonotype was detected only a few times. This sequence joins TRBV19 and TRBJ2-1, with 12 bases identical to TRBD2. The V gene end was trimmed by 3 bases and the J gene end by 0 bases; junction bases not matched to a gene: 6. Germline assignment: CDR1 LNHDA and CDR2 SQIVND (reference sequence). This CDR3 region has 18 residues. The CDR3 DNA sequence: TGTGCCAGTAGTATTCCGGGACTAGCGGGTTCCTCCTACAATGAGCAGTTCTTC. The encoded protein is CASSIPGLAGSSYNEQFF.

V and J are TRBV5-1 and TRBJ2-3; D call uncertain. Germline V CDR1 and CDR2: SGHRS, YFSETQ. The CDR3 is made up of 16 amino acids. Trimming left V 1 base short and J 0 bases short, with 12 bases between. The CDR3 here is CASSLIVQSSTDTQYF. CDR3 sequence (DNA): TGCGCCAGCAGCTTGATAGTACAGTCTAGCACAGATACGCAGTATTTT.

This clonotype has a count of ten or more. V and J are TRBV29-1 and TRBJ2-1, with TRBD1 identical over 8 bases. Losses at the gene ends were 8 bases for V and 1 base for J; bases not matched to a gene: 4. The CDR3 covers 13 residues. Germline CDR1 and CDR2: SQVTM and ANQGSEA. CDR3 in DNA: TGCAGCCTCGGACAGGGATCCTACAATGAGCAGTTCTTC. Its translation is CSLGQGSYNEQFF.

This clonotype was observed a handful of times. The V gene is TRBV29-1, the J gene TRBJ1-1, with unresolved D. Germline CDR1 SQVTM, CDR2 ANQGSEA. The germline V and J ends were trimmed by 6 bases and 1 base, with 9 bases remaining between them. This CDR3 region has 12 residues. The CDR3 loop is CSVLVQNTEAFF. The CDR3 DNA follows: TGCAGCGTGTTGGTCCAGAACACTGAAGCTTTCTTT.

This clonotype was observed at least ten times. V usage is TRBV27 and J usage is TRBJ1-4; D is ambiguous. The ends were cut back, 3 bases at V and 7 bases at J, with 24 bases in the middle. Germline CDR1 reads MNHEY; CDR2 reads SMNVEV (reference sequence). CDR3 length equals 18 residues. In nucleotides, the CDR3 is TGTGCCAGCAGTTTGAACCGTATGTCACTCGGGGATACTGAAAAACTGTTTTTT. It specifies CASSLNRMSLGDTEKLFF. Full variable domain (outside the CDR3, taken from reference TRBV27 and TRBJ1-4): EAQVTQNPRYLITVTGKKLTVTCSQNMNHEYMSWYRQDPGLGLRQIYYSMNVEVTDKGDVPEGYKVSRKEKRNFPLILESPSPNQTSLYFCASSLNRMSLGDTEKLFFGSGTQLSVL.

This clonotype showed up just a few times. The CDR3 region has the DNA TGCGCCAGGACGACAAAATACAATGAGCAGTTCTTC. Its protein product is CARTTKYNEQFF. V usage is TRBV5-1 and J usage is TRBJ2-1; D is ambiguous. The ends were cut back, 8 bases at V and 4 bases at J, with 10 bases in the middle. CDR1 and CDR2 (germline): SGHRS, YFSETQ. This CDR3 has 12 amino acids.

This clonotype was counted between two and nine times. The chain uses TRBV7-9 and TRBJ1-4; the match to TRBD1 covers 7 bases. Trimming at V came to 5 bases and at J to 2 bases, leaving 2 bases not matched to a gene. Germline CDR1 SEHNR, CDR2 FQNEAQ (reference sequence). The CDR3 is made up of 14 amino acids. For the CDR3, the DNA is TGTGCCAGCAGCCGGGACAGTACTAATGAAAAACTGTTTTTT. This sequence encodes CASSRDSTNEKLFF.

Many counts were recorded for this clonotype. This rearrangement joins TRBV18 to TRBJ1-1; 12 bases line up with TRBD1. The CDR3 is 15 amino acids. After removal of 5 bases from V and 4 bases from J, the junction contained 5 bases not matched to a gene. CDR1 is KGHSH and CDR2 is LQKENI in the germline V gene. For the CDR3, the DNA is TGTGCCAGCTCAAGCCGGGACAGGGGGCCCACTGAAGCTTTCTTT. Amino acids: CASSSRDRGPTEAFF.